The entry below gives a single T cell receptor beta chain sequence along with its context. Data came from immunoSEQ multiplex PCR; TCRdb stores just in-frame clones and leaves some out. Of 68,000 or so clones listed, under 95% are singletons. The data derive from a study of T cell changes during pregnancy in multiple sclerosis. V gave up 2 bases and J gave up 6 bases, with 11 bases separating them. In germline, CDR1 is SGHNT, CDR2 YENEEA. CDR3 length: 13 residues. This TCR derives from a female donor in good health, enrolled as a control in a pregnancy study. This sample comprised peripheral blood, obtained in the second trimester of pregnancy. The J gene is TRBJ2-7, the V gene TRBV11-3; tentatively, D is TRBD1 (6 bases). The CDR3, as DNA: TGTGCCAGCAGCTTAACAGGGTCCAGCGAGCAGTACTTC. Encoded protein: CASSLTGSSEQYF.